The source of this TCR beta chain is a study of OX40 agonist ivuxolimab in advanced cancers. The wider study: Patients achieving partial responses numbered three: one hepatocellular carcinoma case and two cutaneous melanoma cases.

Study-level results: Clones of CD4+ and CD8+ blood T cells grew by week 6 at doses of 0.1 to 3.0 mg/kg. The study did not work out the antigen specificity of the expanded peripheral T cells.

Comments on this clone: The antigen is not known.

The CDR3 runs to 13 residues. Trimming at V came to 7 bases and at J to 2 bases, leaving 4 bases not matched to a gene. In germline, CDR1 is MNHEY, CDR2 SMNVEV (reference sequence). Profiled with immunoSEQ multiplex PCR; TCRdb holds only in-frame clones, not every one. The profile shows about 79,000 clones, 86% of them singletons. This TCR derives from an adult with an advanced solid tumor such as melanoma, head and neck, liver or kidney cancer. The rearrangement joins TRBV27 to TRBJ1-1, with 7 bases aligning to TRBD1. The input for sequencing was CD4+ or CD8+ T cells sorted from blood, taken in a trial of the OX40 agonist ivuxolimab. The DNA of the CDR3 is TGTGCCAGCAAAGAGGGGGCTAACACTGAAGCTTTCTTT. This encodes CASKEGANTEAFF.